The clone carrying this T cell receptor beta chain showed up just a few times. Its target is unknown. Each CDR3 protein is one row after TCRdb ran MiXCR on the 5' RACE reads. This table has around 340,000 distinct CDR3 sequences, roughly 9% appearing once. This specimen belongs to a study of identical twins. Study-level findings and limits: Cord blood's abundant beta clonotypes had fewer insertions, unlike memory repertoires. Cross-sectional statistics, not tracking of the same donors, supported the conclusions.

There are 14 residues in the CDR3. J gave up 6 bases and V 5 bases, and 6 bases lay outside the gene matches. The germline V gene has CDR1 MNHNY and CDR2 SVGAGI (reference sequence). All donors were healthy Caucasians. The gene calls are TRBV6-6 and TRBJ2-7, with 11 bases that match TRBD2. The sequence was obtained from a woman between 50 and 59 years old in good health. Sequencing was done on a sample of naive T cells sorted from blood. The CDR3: CASSILAGASEQYV. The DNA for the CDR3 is TGTGCCAGCAGTATACTAGCGGGGGCTTCCGAGCAGTACGTC.